Listed below are T cell receptor beta chains from one sample, sequenced in a study of blood T cell repertoires in COVID-19. Method: immunoSEQ multiplex PCR; TCRdb's copy keeps in-frame clones and lacks some. The sample lists 45,000 to 50,000 clones, more than 75% occurring once. The specimen sequenced was peripheral blood. These receptors were obtained from a woman aged 60-70 years with acute or convalescent COVID-19. CDR3s include the opening cysteine and the closing phenylalanine or tryptophan. D genes are given only for firm matches. Not every row has a clone size; where given, it reads once, few, many or a size class.

size,V,J,D,DNA,CDR3
NA,TRBV6-5,TRBJ2-5,TRBD2,TGTGCCAGCAGTTACCGGGGTAGCGGGGAGACCCAGTACTTC,CASSYRGSGETQYF
NA,TRBV6-2/TRBV6-3,TRBJ2-3,NA,TGTGCCAGCAGTCAGGCCTATGGGGATACGCAGTATTTT,CASSQAYGDTQYF
few,TRBV30,TRBJ1-1,TRBD1,TGTGCCGGAAAGACAGGGAACGGCGCTGAAGCTTTCTTT,CAGKTGNGAEAFF
few,TRBV29-1,TRBJ1-1,NA,TGCAGCGTTGAGTTGTCAGGCCCGGGGGCTTTCTTT,CSVELSGPGAFF
NA,TRBV7-8,TRBJ1-5,NA,TGTGCCAGCAGCTCCTCGAGGGATTGGAGTCAGCCCCAGCATTTT,CASSSSRDWSQPQHF
few,TRBV11-2,TRBJ1-4,NA,TGTGCCAGCAGCTTGATGGGGGGGGGAACTAATGAAAAACTGTTTTTT,CASSLMGGGTNEKLFF
NA,TRBV5-1,TRBJ1-4,NA,TGCGCCAGCAGCTTAGGGTTCGAGGGAGGCGAAAAACTGTTTTTT,CASSLGFEGGEKLFF
NA,TRBV27,TRBJ2-7,NA,TGTGCCAGTCGCCTAACAGGGAGCGTCTACGAGCAGTACTTC,CASRLTGSVYEQYF
once,TRBV5-4,TRBJ2-3,NA,TGTGCCAGCCGAGGCGGGCAACGCACAGATACGCAGTATTTT,CASRGGQRTDTQYF
NA,TRBV27,TRBJ1-2,TRBD1,TGTGCCAGCAGTCCATATAAACAGACAGGGAACAACTATGGCTACACCTTC,CASSPYKQTGNNYGYTF
NA,TRBV6-1,TRBJ1-1,NA,TGTGCCAGCAGTGAAGCTTGGAGACGGAACACTGAAGCTTTCTTT,CASSEAWRRNTEAFF
NA,TRBV1,TRBJ2-1,NA,TGCACCAGCAGAACCGGGACTAGCCTCGGGAATGAGCAGTTCTTC,CTSRTGTSLGNEQFF
NA,TRBV3-1/TRBV3-2,TRBJ1-1,TRBD1,TGTGCCAGCAGCCCCCTGCCGACAGGGGGGAACACTGAAGCTTTCTTT,CASSPLPTGGNTEAFF
NA,TRBV20-1,TRBJ1-6,NA,TGCAGTGCTAGTAGGCAGGAGGCCCTCTCCTATAATTCACCCCTCCACTTT,CSASRQEALSYNSPLHF
NA,TRBV18,TRBJ2-1,NA,TGTGCCAGCTCACCGTACGGGGGTGGGAATGAGCAGTTCTTC,CASSPYGGGNEQFF
NA,TRBV12-3/TRBV12-4,TRBJ2-1,NA,TGTGCCAGCAGCTCGACAGGTTACAATGAGCAGTTCTTC,CASSSTGYNEQFF
NA,TRBV27,TRBJ1-1,TRBD1,TGTGCCAGCAGTCCCCGGACAGGGTGGGCTGAAGCTTTCTTT,CASSPRTGWAEAFF
once,TRBV30,TRBJ1-1,TRBD1,TGTGCCTGGAGTGGAGACCACAGGGGGCCGAACACTGAAGCTTTCTTT,CAWSGDHRGPNTEAFF
NA,TRBV18,TRBJ1-2,TRBD1,TGTGCCAGCTCATCCAATCCCAGGGGGAACTATGGCTACACCTTC,CASSSNPRGNYGYTF
NA,TRBV2,TRBJ1-2,TRBD1,TGTGCCAGCAGCTTACAGGGGGCCTCTCCTACCCCCTATGGCTACACCTTC,CASSLQGASPTPYGYTF
NA,TRBV13,TRBJ2-7,NA,TGTGCCAGCAGCTTAGGGTCAGGGAACTCCTACGAGCAGTACTTC,CASSLGSGNSYEQYF
NA,TRBV19,TRBJ1-4,NA,TGTGCCAGTAGTAACCCCCAGGCGGGTCGAGGTCAACTGTTTTTT,CASSNPQAGRGQLFF
NA,TRBV18,TRBJ1-2,NA,TGTGCCAGCTCACCCGCGGGGGATAACTATGGCTACACCTTC,CASSPAGDNYGYTF
NA,TRBV5-5,TRBJ2-7,NA,TGTGCCAGCAGCTTTCGATCGCGGAATGAGAGGGAGCAGTACTTC,CASSFRSRNEREQYF
NA,TRBV5-4,TRBJ1-2,NA,TGTGCCAGCAGCTTGGGGGGAGGCCGCGAGGGCTACACCTTC,CASSLGGGREGYTF
NA,TRBV4-2,TRBJ1-5,NA,TGTGCCAGCAGCCAAGGCGGACTTAGCAATCAGCCCCAGCATTTT,CASSQGGLSNQPQHF
NA,TRBV5-5,TRBJ2-1,TRBD1,TGTGCCAGCAGCTCACAGGGGCTGGATGAGCAGTTCTTC,CASSSQGLDEQFF
NA,TRBV29-1,TRBJ1-1,NA,TGCAGCGTTAAAGGCGGGGACCGCTTGAACACTGAAGCTTTCTTT,CSVKGGDRLNTEAFF
once,TRBV2,TRBJ2-1,NA,TGTGCCAGCAGTGAACCGGGATACAATGAGCAGTTCTTC,CASSEPGYNEQFF
NA,TRBV18,TRBJ2-7,NA,TGTGCCAGCTCACCACGGGCTAGCGTCCACTACGAGCAGTACTTC,CASSPRASVHYEQYF
once,TRBV5-6,TRBJ2-7,TRBD2,TGTGCCAGCAGCTTGTGGGAGGGTCCCTCCTACGAGCAGTACTTC,CASSLWEGPSYEQYF
NA,TRBV19,TRBJ2-7,NA,TGTGCCAGTAGTTCTGGTGGAGGGCCCTACGAGCAGTACTTC,CASSSGGGPYEQYF
NA,TRBV19,TRBJ1-2,NA,TGTGCCAGTAGTATAGGGGGGGTTGCTGGCTATGGCTACACCTTC,CASSIGGVAGYGYTF
NA,TRBV5-1,TRBJ2-1,TRBD2,TGCGCCAGCAGTGATTGGTGGGGTAGCGGGGGGGCCAGTCCTGAGCAGTTCTTC,CASSDWWGSGGASPEQFF
NA,TRBV7-9,TRBJ2-3,TRBD1,TGTGCCAGCAGCAGAATTCGGGACAGGGTTTCGGCAGATACGCAGTATTTT,CASSRIRDRVSADTQYF
NA,TRBV7-9,TRBJ1-6,NA,TGTGCCAGCAGCACACTCCAGGGTAATTCACCCCTCCACTTT,CASSTLQGNSPLHF
NA,TRBV7-9,TRBJ2-2,TRBD2,TGTGCCAGCACCCAGCATAGCGGGAGGAACACCGGGGAGCTGTTTTTT,CASTQHSGRNTGELFF
NA,TRBV5-1,TRBJ2-1,TRBD1,TGCGCCAGCAGCTTGGGGACAGGGAGGAATGAGCAGTTCTTC,CASSLGTGRNEQFF
NA,TRBV7-2,TRBJ1-5,NA,TGTGCCAGCAGCTTTCTGGTCGACGCGGGGCAGCCCCAGCATTTT,CASSFLVDAGQPQHF
NA,TRBV19,TRBJ1-6,TRBD1,TGTGCCAGTAGTCTCCTGGAAGGAGGGGGCGCGAATTCACCCCTCCACTTT,CASSLLEGGGANSPLHF
NA,TRBV11-3,TRBJ2-3,NA,TGTGCCAGCAGCCTGGGGAGGCCTGAGGGAGGCACAGATACGCAGTATTTT,CASSLGRPEGGTDTQYF
once,TRBV30,TRBJ2-2,TRBD2,TGTGCCTGGAGGAAAAGCGGGACGATTACCGGGGAGCTGTTTTTT,CAWRKSGTITGELFF
NA,TRBV11-2,TRBJ2-1,NA,TGTGCCAGCAGCCCCGTGAGGGGGGGCGGTCACAATGAGCAGTTCTTC,CASSPVRGGGHNEQFF
NA,TRBV9,TRBJ2-1,NA,TGTGCCAGCAGCCCCCGACAGGGACTCCCATCCTACAATGAGCAGTTCTTC,CASSPRQGLPSYNEQFF
NA,TRBV21-1,TRBJ2-1,NA,TGTGCCAGCAGCAGACTAGCGGGCCTCTCCTACAATGAGCAGTTCTTC,CASSRLAGLSYNEQFF
once,TRBV9,TRBJ1-5,NA,TGTGCCAGCAGCGTAGAAGGGGGATCGCAGCCCCAGCATTTT,CASSVEGGSQPQHF